This record looks at one TCR beta chain sequence and its context. As yet, its antigen is unknown. This sample was included in a study of T cell repertoires in cytomegalovirus infection. Study in general: Recently described HLA-C-restricted plus well-studied HLA-B-restricted CMV epitopes were used. The public TCR beta signatures pointed to both CMV infection and matching HLA type.

Points from the study as a whole: Carriers of CMV plus the relevant HLA were identified by cumulative public TCR beta family frequency. What dominated the ex vivo response were HLA-C-restricted CMV-specific TCR beta clonotypes.

TCRdb reprocessed the reads with MiXCR, giving one entry per CDR3 protein. The sample holds hundreds of thousands of distinct CDR3 sequences, 33% seen once. The clonotype originates from a human donor in good health (CMV status not recorded). Some clones in this sample may be carry-over from other donors' samples. Sequencing used cultured PBMCs, obtained from culture after CMV antigen stimulation.

CDR3 residues: CASSYNIGTGGNEQFF. Written as DNA, the CDR3 is TGCGCCAGCAGCTACAACATTGGGACAGGGGGCAATGAGCAGTTCTTC. The chain combines TRBV5-1 with TRBJ2-1; TRBD1 matches at 11 bases. V shed 3 bases, J shed 6 bases, and the junction held 8 bases outside the gene matches. Per the germline V gene, CDR1 is SGHRS and CDR2 is YFSETQ. The CDR3 length is 16 residues.